This T cell receptor beta chain was sequenced during a study of cytomegalovirus exposure and HLA in healthy donors. Germline CDR1 SGHTA, CDR2 FQGNSA. CDR3 size: 13 residues. Trimming cost V 4 bases and J 1 base, with 7 bases left between them. Comments on this clone: What it recognizes is unknown.

The primer mix had 60 Vbeta and 13 Jbeta primers. Generated by immunoSEQ multiplex PCR, the TCRdb table keeps only in-frame clones and is missing some. The repertoire includes about 62,000 clones, over 70% of them detected once, and over 7.5% sits in the top ten. In nominal health when sampled, donors likely had unrecorded immune exposures nonetheless. Notes on the study in general: In a later analysis, TCR beta V- and J-gene trimming was associated with a missense DCLRE1C variant.

The sample taken for sequencing was PBMCs. The sequence derives from a man aged 55 to 70 in good health and CMV-seropositive. V gene TRBV7-2 combines with J gene TRBJ1-1; tentatively, D is TRBD1 (6 bases). The CDR3 coding sequence is TGTGCCAGCAGCTGGGACAAGAACACTGAAGCTTTCTTT. Protein product: CASSWDKNTEAFF. Using reference TRBV7-2 and TRBJ1-1 for the parts outside the CDR3, the full variable domain is GAGVSQSPSNKVTEKGKDVELRCDPISGHTALYWYRQSLGQGLEFLIYFQGNSAPDKSGLPSDRFSAERTGGSVSTLTIQRTQQEDSAVYLCASSWDKNTEAFFGQGTRLTVV.